This T cell receptor beta chain was identified during a study of prognosis after radiotherapy for stage I lung cancer. Background on the study: Enrollment began in early 2018 and ended in 2019; the enrolled patients had stage I non-small cell lung cancer. Progression was not significant in around 16 patients, whereas a few developed distant metastases (median roughly 7 months) after radiotherapy.

By two-round multiplex PCR, the TCR beta CDR3 was amplified from genomic DNA. TRBV and TRBJ genes each had their own specific primers in first-round PCR. Each CDR3 protein is one row after TCRdb ran MiXCR on the multiplex PCR reads. The sample includes about 26,000 distinct CDR3 sequences, about 30% seen only once; the top ten take 35%. A volume of 4.5 to 7 milliliters of peripheral blood was collected by draw at each of two time points. Germline CDR1 and CDR2: SEHNR and FQNEAQ (reference sequence). Trimming removed 1 base from V and 6 bases from J; junction bases left unmatched: 4. The CDR3 loop spans 15 amino acids. This clonotype was found many times.

The source is a donor at least 50 years old with non-small cell lung cancer. The input for sequencing was PBMCs, taken before or after stereotactic body radiation therapy (not recorded which). V usage is TRBV7-9 and J usage is TRBJ2-1; 9 bases are a match to TRBD2. The CDR3 loop is CASSLVLAGVNEQFF. CDR3 bases: TGTGCCAGCAGCTTAGTATTAGCGGGGGTCAATGAGCAGTTCTTC.